This TCR beta chain was sequenced during a study of blood T cell repertoires in COVID-19. Study-level background: COVID-19 samples, acute and convalescent, were from the United States, Italy and Spain.

As handled by the study authors: The assay estimated nucleated cells by amplifying reference gene primers. Libraries were prepared by immunoSEQ multiplex PCR; TCRdb keeps only in-frame clonotypes and omits some of them. V and J calls plus clone size are reproduced from that table; the DNA served to infer D and trimming. The table includes under 200,000 clones, 81% detected once. Participants, 18 to 89 years old, spanned approximately 25 US areas. Grouping used clinical history reported by participants in a survey and questionnaire. This TCR was recovered from a woman aged 40 to 50 with acute COVID-19. The sequenced sample consisted of PBMCs or T cells enriched from blood (not recorded which).

The CDR3 protein is CASSFGGFYGYTF. In nucleotides, the CDR3 is TGTGCCAGCAGTTTCGGCGGCTTCTATGGCTACACCTTC. The chain uses TRBV12-3 or TRBV12-4 and TRBJ1-2; D unclear. Deletions cut 3 bases from V and 4 bases from J, with 9 bases between. The CDR3 length is 13 residues.